Sequencing of this T cell receptor (beta chain) was carried out in a study of radiotherapy plus CTLA-4 blockade in lung cancer. About the study: Across the patients, objective responses occurred in less than 20%, and disease control in roughly 33%. Broader study findings: Subsequent to radiotherapy plus ipilimumab, tumor-derived TCR clones underwent expansion in blood. Reports identified early blood T cell clone dynamics, with interferon-beta, as the best response predictor.

This clone has only a few counts. Its antigen is not known. People whose metastatic non-small-cell lung cancer was chemo-refractory got focal radiation along with CTLA-4 blockade by ipilimumab. Trimming cost V 4 bases and J 4 bases; bases outside gene matches: 9. Germline V lookup: CDR1 SGHRS, CDR2 YFSETQ. CDR3 length: 15 residues. Using immunoSEQ multiplex PCR, the repertoire was profiled, and TCRdb retains in-frame clones only, with some absent. The sample lists roughly 80,000 clones; about 79% were seen once. The V call is TRBV5-1, the J call TRBJ2-3; 7 positions agree with TRBD2. This clonotype was sampled from a human donor with non-small cell lung cancer who had a partial response to radiotherapy plus ipilimumab. Some clones in this sample may be carry-over from other donors' samples. The specimen comprised peripheral blood, sampled from a patient treated with radiotherapy plus ipilimumab. The CDR3 DNA is TGCGCCAGCAGCCTCTGGGAGGGAGACGCAGATACGCAGTATTTT. Its protein is CASSLWEGDADTQYF. The full variable domain, its missing parts supplied by reference TRBV5-1 and TRBJ2-3, is KAGVTQTPRYLIKTRGQQVTLSCSPISGHRSVSWYQQTPGQGLQFLFEYFSETQRNKGNFPGRFSGRQFSNSRSEMNVSTLELGDSALYLCASSLWEGDADTQYFGPGTRLTVL.